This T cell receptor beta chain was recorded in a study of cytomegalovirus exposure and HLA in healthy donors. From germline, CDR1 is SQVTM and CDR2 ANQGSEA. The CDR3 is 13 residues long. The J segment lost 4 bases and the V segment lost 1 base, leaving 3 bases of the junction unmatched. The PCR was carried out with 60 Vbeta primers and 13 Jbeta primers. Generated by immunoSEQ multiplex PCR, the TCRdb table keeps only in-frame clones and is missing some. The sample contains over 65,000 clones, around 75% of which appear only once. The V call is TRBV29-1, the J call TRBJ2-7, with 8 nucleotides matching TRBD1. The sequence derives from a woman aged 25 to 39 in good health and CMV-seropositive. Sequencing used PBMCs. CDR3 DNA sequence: TGCAGCGTTGAAGGCAGGGGGCGATACGAGCAGTACTTC. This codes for CSVEGRGRYEQYF.